Listed here are 14 T cell receptor beta chains from one sample, sequenced in a study of regulatory T cells in long-lasting Graves disease. Arm-PCR of CDR3 regions with iRepertoire HTBI primers generated TCR beta libraries. TCRdb processed the multiplex PCR reads anew with MiXCR; each CDR3 protein has one entry. The sample carries about 460,000 distinct CDR3 sequences, 12% to 15% recorded once. Time point of the sample: newly diagnosed GD, antithyroid drugs for less than 3 months. Making the TCR library involved RNA that had been extracted from PBMCs. The same data also contributed to another study, on T cells in Graves' hyperthyroidism and ophthalmopathy.

Specimen: peripheral blood mononuclear cells (PBMCs), collected at new diagnosis, from a patient treated with antithyroid drugs. The origin of the receptors is a woman aged 45-59 years with Graves disease.

This clonotype was seen at least ten times. V usage is TRBV20-1 and J usage is TRBJ2-1; 7 bases align to TRBD2. The CDR3 consists of 15 residues. Germline V gene sequence: CDR1 DFQATT, CDR2 SNEGSKA (reference sequence). With V trimmed by 3 bases and J by 0 bases, 5 bases remained unmatched. The CDR3 is CSASSSGSSYNEQFF. CDR3 coding DNA: TGCAGTGCTAGTTCTAGCGGTAGCTCCTACAATGAGCAGTTCTTC.

J is TRBJ2-3 and V is TRBV12-3 or TRBV12-4; D not certain. Trimming took 3 bases from V and 4 from J, leaving 11 bases between them. CDR3 size: 14 residues. CDR3 in DNA: TGTGCCAGCAGTTTTGGGGATTTGGCAGATACGCAGTATTTT. It yields the protein CASSFGDLADTQYF.

This clonotype showed up many times. This rearrangement joins TRBV12-3 or TRBV12-4 to TRBJ1-2; D possibly corresponds to TRBD1 (6 bases). This CDR3 has 14 amino acids. V dropped 6 bases and J dropped 2 bases, with 13 bases sitting between them. The CDR3 loop reads CASSVVQGNYGYTF. As DNA, the CDR3 is TGTGCCAGCAGCGTAGTACAGGGAAACTATGGCTACACCTTC.

This clonotype was observed many times. V gene TRBV9 combines with J gene TRBJ2-7; D call uncertain. The CDR3 sequence is 14 residues long. The ends were cut back, 2 bases at V and 3 bases at J, with 12 bases in the middle. Germline lookup yields CDR1 SGDLS and CDR2 YYNGEE. CDR3 in amino acids: CASSVNWYGYEQYF. The DNA for the CDR3 is TGTGCCAGCAGCGTCAACTGGTACGGCTACGAGCAGTACTTC.

The chain links TRBV27 to TRBJ2-1, with D possibly matching TRBD2 (6 bases). The CDR3 contains 14 residues. The germline gives CDR1 MNHEY, CDR2 SMNVEV (reference sequence). V lost 4 bases, J lost 4 bases, and 11 bases lay in between. CDR3 sequence (DNA): TGTGCCAGCAGTTCCTCCGGGACTTACAATGAGCAGTTCTTC. Protein sequence: CASSSSGTYNEQFF.

Notes on this clonotype: A much bigger clone sits one base away, suggesting this may be a read error. V is TRBV10-3 and J is TRBJ1-1; no firm D call. The CDR3 contains 16 residues. V shed 3 bases and J shed 4 bases, with 18 bases lying between them. Germline V gives CDR1 ENHRY, CDR2 SYGVKD. This CDR3 reads CAISDHISRRSTEAFF. CDR3 DNA sequence: TGTGCCATCAGTGACCATATCTCCCGGCGGTCCACTGAAGCTTTCTTT.

This clonotype was seen at least ten times. The chain employs TRBV20-1 and TRBJ2-5; D may be TRBD2 (6 bases). CDR3 length equals 14 residues. V was trimmed by 4 bases and J by 2 bases, leaving 14 bases between them. Per the germline V gene, CDR1 is DFQATT and CDR2 is SNEGSKA (reference sequence). The CDR3 region has the DNA TGCAGTGCTACGACTAGTTGGGGACAAGAGACCCAGTACTTC. Protein: CSATTSWGQETQYF.

V usage is TRBV28 and J usage is TRBJ1-3; 8 nucleotides align to TRBD1. Germline CDR1 and CDR2: MDHEN and SYDVKM. The CDR3 sequence is 15 residues long. Trimming cost V 10 bases and J 3 bases; bases outside gene matches: 11. CDR3 sequence (DNA): TGTGCCACCTATGAAGTCGGGACAGGTGGAAACACCATATATTTT. Protein: CATYEVGTGGNTIYF.

This clonotype was found a few times. The chain recombines TRBV10-3 with TRBJ2-3, with 8 bases identical to TRBD1. With 5 bases clipped from V and 3 bases from J, the junction kept 10 bases outside the gene matches. The CDR3 loop spans 16 amino acids. Germline assignment: CDR1 ENHRY and CDR2 SYGVKD. CDR3 DNA: TGTGCCATCAGTCAACAAGCGACAGGGGAAACAGATACGCAGTATTTT. It encodes CAISQQATGETDTQYF.

This clonotype has ten or more counts. A read error may produce the germline difference seen at one junction end. This chain links TRBV5-1 with TRBJ1-1; 7 bases line up with TRBD1. Per the germline V gene, CDR1 is SGHRS and CDR2 is YFSETQ. The CDR3 runs 12 residues. The CDR3 DNA reads as TGTGCCAGCAGCTTGACAGGGACTGAAGCTTTCTTT. Translated, it gives CASSLTGTEAFF.

This clonotype appeared many times. The rearrangement joins TRBV7-9 to TRBJ2-7; possible D gene TRBD2, 5 bases. This CDR3 is 15 amino acids long. V was shortened by 5 bases and J by 2 bases, with 16 bases between the two germline ends. Germline V gene sequence: CDR1 SEHNR, CDR2 FQNEAQ (reference sequence). The CDR3: CASSAEGSRTYEQYF. The CDR3 DNA follows: TGTGCCAGCAGCGCCGAGGGTAGCCGCACCTACGAGCAGTACTTC.

This chain connects TRBV7-3 to TRBJ1-3, with TRBD1 as a possible D gene (5 bases). Germline V gene sequence: CDR1 SGHTA, CDR2 FQGTGA. The V end was cut by 11 bases, the J end by 0 bases, with 17 bases between. The CDR3 consists of 15 residues. CDR3 amino acids: CALSPGTDSGNTIYF. CDR3 sequence (DNA): TGTGCCCTCTCCCCCGGGACTGACTCTGGAAACACCATATATTTT.

This clonotype was observed many times. The rearrangement links TRBV7-9 to TRBJ2-1; maybe TRBD1 (5 bases). The V end lost 1 base, the J end lost 8 bases, and 15 bases lay between the germline ends. In germline, CDR1 is SEHNR, CDR2 FQNEAQ (reference sequence). The CDR3 is 15 amino acids. Here the CDR3 DNA reads TGTGCCAGCAGCTTAGTGGGCAGGGTGAACGATGAGCAGTTCTTC. Protein product: CASSLVGRVNDEQFF.

This chain connects TRBV27 to TRBJ1-6; tentative D call: TRBD1 (5 bases). The length of the CDR3 is 16 residues. V lost 2 bases, J lost 4 bases, and 12 bases lay in between. The germline V gene encodes CDR1 MNHEY and CDR2 SMNVEV (reference sequence). In DNA, the CDR3 is TGTGCCAGCAGTTTACGGGGGGGAGTGTATAATTCACCCCTCCACTTT. This gives the protein CASSLRGGVYNSPLHF.